One T cell receptor (beta chain) is described in this entry. These data originate in a study of shared T cell receptors in the human thymus. Assay: immunoSEQ multiplex PCR; the TCRdb copy retains only in-frame clones and omits some. This table has some 640,000 clones, 80% to 90% appearing once. With 0 bases removed from V and 5 bases from J, the gap between germline ends came to 14 bases. Germline V lookup: CDR1 LGHNA, CDR2 YSLEER. This CDR3 is built from 16 residues. The same data also went into a second study, on human thymus T cells. As reported in that work: Donor material was obtained from healthy Finnish infants undergoing corrective surgery for congenital heart defects.

The chain employs TRBV4-3 and TRBJ2-1; no clear D. This TCR was sampled from a boy in the first two years of life with a congenital heart defect. Sequencing used thymocytes. DNA of the CDR3: TGCGCCAGCAGCCAAGAGAGGTTAGTTTCCCACAATGAGCAGTTCTTC. Translated, it gives CASSQERLVSHNEQFF.